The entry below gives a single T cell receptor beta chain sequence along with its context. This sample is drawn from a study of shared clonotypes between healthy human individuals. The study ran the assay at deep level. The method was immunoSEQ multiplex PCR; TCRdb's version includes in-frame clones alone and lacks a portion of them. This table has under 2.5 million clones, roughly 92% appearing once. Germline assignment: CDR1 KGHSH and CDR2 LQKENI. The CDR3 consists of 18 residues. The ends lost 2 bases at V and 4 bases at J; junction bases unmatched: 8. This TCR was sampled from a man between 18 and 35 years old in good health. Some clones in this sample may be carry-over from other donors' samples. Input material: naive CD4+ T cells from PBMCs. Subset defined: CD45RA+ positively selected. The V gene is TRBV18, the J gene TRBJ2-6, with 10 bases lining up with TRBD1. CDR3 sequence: CASSPKDRGLSGANVLTF. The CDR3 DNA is TGTGCCAGCTCACCAAAAGACAGGGGGCTATCAGGGGCCAACGTCCTGACTTTC.